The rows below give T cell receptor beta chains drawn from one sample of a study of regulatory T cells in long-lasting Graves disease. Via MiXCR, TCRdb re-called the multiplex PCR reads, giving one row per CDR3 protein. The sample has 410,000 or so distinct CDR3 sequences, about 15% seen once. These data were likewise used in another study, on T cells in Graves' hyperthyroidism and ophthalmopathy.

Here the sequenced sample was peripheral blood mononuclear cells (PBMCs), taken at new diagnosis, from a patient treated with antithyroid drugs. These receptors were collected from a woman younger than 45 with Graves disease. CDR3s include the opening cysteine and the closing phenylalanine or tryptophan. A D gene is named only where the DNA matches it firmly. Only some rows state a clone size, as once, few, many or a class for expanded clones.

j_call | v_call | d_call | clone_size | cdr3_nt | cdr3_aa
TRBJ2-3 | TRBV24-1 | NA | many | TGTGCCACCAGTGGGGACATCTTACGCACAGATACGCAGTATTTT | CATSGDILRTDTQYF
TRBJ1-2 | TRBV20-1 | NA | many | TGCAGTGCTAGTGGGGCCCAGTTTAGCCCCTATGGCTACACCTTC | CSASGAQFSPYGYTF
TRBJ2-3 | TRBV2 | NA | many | TGTGCCAGCAATCCTAGTTTTTTGTCAGATACGCAGTATTTT | CASNPSFLSDTQYF
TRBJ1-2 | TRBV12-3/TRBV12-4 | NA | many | TGTGCCAGCAGCTCAGACGGAGGGACGTCCGACTATGGCTACACCTTC | CASSSDGGTSDYGYTF
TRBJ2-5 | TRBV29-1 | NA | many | TGCAGCGGACACGAGGAGACCCAGTACTTC | CSGHEETQYF
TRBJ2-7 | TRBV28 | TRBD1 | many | TGTGCCAGCAGTTTAAGGGACAGGGTTCTCCACGAGCAGTACTTC | CASSLRDRVLHEQYF
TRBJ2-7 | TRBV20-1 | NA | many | TGCAGTGCTAGAGTTCCACTGACAGACTACGAGCAGTACTTC | CSARVPLTDYEQYF
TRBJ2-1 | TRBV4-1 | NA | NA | TGCGCCAGCAGCCCCCCCCATAGACCCGGCGAGCAGTTCTTC | CASSPPHRPGEQFF
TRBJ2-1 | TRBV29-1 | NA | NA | TGCAGCGTTGAAGGGGGGAGGCGGGGCTCCTACAATGAGCAGTTCTTC | CSVEGGRRGSYNEQFF
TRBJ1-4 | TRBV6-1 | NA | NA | TGTGCCAGCAGCTATAGACAGATTAATGAAAAACTGTTTTTT | CASSYRQINEKLFF
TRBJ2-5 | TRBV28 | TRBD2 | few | TGTGCCAGCAGTCGGACTAGCCGAAGTTTTGGGACCCAGTACTTC | CASSRTSRSFGTQYF
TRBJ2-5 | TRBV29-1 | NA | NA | TGCAGCGTTGAAGACCCAACCCAAGAGACCCAGTACTTC | CSVEDPTQETQYF
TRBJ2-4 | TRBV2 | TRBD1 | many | TGTGCCAGCAGTGATGGGCAGGGGGAACTAGCCAAAAACATTCAGTACTTC | CASSDGQGELAKNIQYF